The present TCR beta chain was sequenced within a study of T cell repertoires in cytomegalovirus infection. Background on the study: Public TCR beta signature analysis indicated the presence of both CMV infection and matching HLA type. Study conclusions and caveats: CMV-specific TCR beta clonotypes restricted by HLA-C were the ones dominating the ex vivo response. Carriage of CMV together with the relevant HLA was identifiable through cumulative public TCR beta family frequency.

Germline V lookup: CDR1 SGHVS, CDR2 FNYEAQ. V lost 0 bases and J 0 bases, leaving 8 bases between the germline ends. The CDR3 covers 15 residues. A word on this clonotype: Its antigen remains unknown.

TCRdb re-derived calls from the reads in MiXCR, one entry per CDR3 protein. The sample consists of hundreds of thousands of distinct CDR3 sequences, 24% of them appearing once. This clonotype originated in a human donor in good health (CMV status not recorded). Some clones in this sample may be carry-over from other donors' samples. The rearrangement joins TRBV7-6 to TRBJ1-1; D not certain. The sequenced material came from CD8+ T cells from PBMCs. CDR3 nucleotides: TGTGCCAGCAGCTTAGCGGCCAGGATGAACACTGAAGCTTTCTTT. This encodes CASSLAARMNTEAFF.